What follows are 25 T cell receptor beta chains derived from one specimen sequenced in a study of regulatory T cells in long-lasting Graves disease. Time point indicated: newly diagnosed GD, antithyroid drugs for less than 3 months. PBMC RNA served as the TCR library source. HTBI primers from iRepertoire and Arm-PCR of CDR3 regions yielded the TCR beta libraries. TCRdb re-analysed the multiplex PCR reads in MiXCR, keeping a single row per CDR3 protein. The sample gives 300,000 to 400,000 distinct CDR3 sequences, 15% to 20% of which show up once; 35% to 45% is in the top ten. The input for sequencing was peripheral blood mononuclear cells (PBMCs), taken at new diagnosis, from a patient treated with antithyroid drugs. These receptors all come from a female donor with Graves disease.

Notes on this clonotype: This may stem from a read error, because a much larger clone lies one nucleotide away. The conserved final phenylalanine or tryptophan is absent from the CDR3, which likely points to a read error. This rearrangement joins TRBV9 to TRBJ1-2; no reliable D call. CDR3 size: 14 residues. Germline CDR1 reads SGDLS; CDR2 reads YYNGEE. The CDR3 sequence: CASSLDNRNYGYTL. The CDR3 DNA reads as TGCGCCAGCAGCTTGGATAACAGAAACTATGGCTACACCTTA.

The V gene is TRBV28, the J gene TRBJ2-1, with 11 positions matching TRBD2. The end of the DNA aligns better with TRBJ2-5, so the J call may be wrong. This CDR3 region has 15 residues. The germline gives CDR1 MDHEN, CDR2 SYDVKM. The CDR3 here is CASSLLAGGGETQYF. CDR3 in DNA: TGTGCCAGCAGTTTACTAGCGGGAGGTGGAGAGACCCAGTACTTC.

This clonotype was observed many times. The rearrangement joins TRBV5-1 to TRBJ2-7, with TRBD1 matching 7 bases. V lost 3 bases, J lost 2 bases, and 8 bases stayed unmatched. The CDR3 totals 15 residues. Germline V CDR1 and CDR2: SGHRS, YFSETQ. The CDR3, as DNA: TGCGCCAGCAGCTCCGGACAGGCGAAAACCTACGAGCAGTACTTC. Residues: CASSSGQAKTYEQYF.

On this clonotype: It is likely a read error: a sequence one base away is far more abundant. The chain recombines TRBV9 with TRBJ1-1; D not resolved. The CDR3 runs 14 residues. The germline gives CDR1 SGDLS, CDR2 YYNGEE. With 5 bases removed from V and 4 bases from J, the gap between germline ends came to 15 bases. The CDR3 loop is CASSLYPRSTEAFF. The CDR3 coding sequence is TGTGCCAGCAGTTTATACCCGCGGAGCACTGAAGCTTTCTTT.

This clonotype was picked up many times. This chain joins TRBV5-1 and TRBJ1-3; 7 bases align to TRBD1. V lost 0 bases to trimming and J lost 2 bases; unmatched junction nucleotides: 2. This CDR3 has 15 residues. CDR1 is SGHRS, CDR2 YFSETQ, per germline. The CDR3 DNA reads TGCGCCAGCAGCTTGGCAGGGGGTACTGGAAACACCATATATTTT. Protein: CASSLAGGTGNTIYF.

This clonotype appeared a single time. A read error may be the cause here, since a much bigger clone is one base away. CDR3 protein: CASSPRAELSYEQFF. In nucleotides, the CDR3 is TGTGCCAGCAGCCCTCGGGCCGAACTCTCCTACGAGCAGTTCTTC. The V gene is TRBV7-3, the J gene TRBJ2-1, with D uncertain. Germline V gives CDR1 SGHTA, CDR2 FQGTGA. This CDR3 has 15 residues. The ends were cut back, 5 bases at V and 10 bases at J, with 21 bases in the middle.

This clonotype has a count of ten or more. The chain links TRBV11-2 to TRBJ2-7; 7 nucleotides align to TRBD1. The CDR3 runs to 14 residues. V lost 4 bases to trimming and J lost 3 bases; unmatched junction nucleotides: 6. Germline V CDR1 and CDR2: SGHAT, FQNNGV. The CDR3 DNA reads as TGTGCCAGCAGCTCGGGACAGAAACTCTACGAGCAGTACTTC. Its protein product is CASSSGQKLYEQYF.

Concerning this clonotype itself: A read error may explain this, as a much larger clone is one base away. The V and J genes are TRBV28 and TRBJ1-1; the D is unclear. The germline V gene encodes CDR1 MDHEN and CDR2 SYDVKM. The CDR3 loop spans 15 amino acids. The V and J ends lost 1 base and 0 bases respectively, with 9 bases between them. CDR3 region: CASSLYEEMNTEAFF. CDR3 bases: TGTGCCAGCAGTTTATATGAAGAGATGAACACTGAAGCTTTCTTT. Drawing the rest from reference TRBV28 and TRBJ1-1, the complete variable domain is DVKVTQSSRYLVKRTGEKVFLECVQDMDHENMFWYRQDPGLGLRLIYFSYDVKMKEKGDIPEGYSVSREKKERFSLILESASTNQTSMYLCASSLYEEMNTEAFFGQGTRLTVV.

This clonotype turned up a few times. CDR3 protein: CASSLTGAEAFF. The CDR3 DNA follows: TGTGCCAGCAGCCTGACAGGGGCGGAAGCTTTCTTT. This chain uses TRBV14 with TRBJ1-1, with TRBD1 matching 8 bases. This CDR3 spans 12 amino acids. CDR1 is SGHDN and CDR2 is FVKESK in the germline V gene. With V trimmed by 4 bases and J by 8 bases, 3 bases remained unmatched.

This clonotype was counted at least ten times. DNA of the CDR3: TGTGCCAGCATCATTGGCAGGGGCCAAAGGAAATACGAGCAGTACTTC. Protein product: CASIIGRGQRKYEQYF. V gene TRBV11-2 combines with J gene TRBJ2-7; the D gene is possibly TRBD1 (6 bases). The germline V gene encodes CDR1 SGHAT and CDR2 FQNNGV. V was trimmed by 7 bases and J by 4 bases, leaving 23 bases between them. CDR3 length equals 16 residues.

This clonotype was detected once. A much larger clone differs from this one at a single base, so this may be a read error. The J gene is TRBJ1-2, the V gene TRBV28; the match to TRBD1 covers 9 bases. Germline V lookup: CDR1 MDHEN, CDR2 SYDVKM. This CDR3 region has 17 residues. In DNA, the CDR3 is TGTGCCAGCAGTCCACCCACGACAGGGGGAAAGGTCTATGGCCACACCTTC. Amino acids: CASSPPTTGGKVYGHTF.

Concerning this clonotype itself: Since a much larger clone is just one base distant, this may be a read error. This is likely a read error, given that the CDR3 carries no conserved phenylalanine or tryptophan at its end. The CDR3 here is CASSLETGGVYEQYL. For the CDR3, the DNA is TGTGCCAGCAGCTTAGAGACAGGGGGTGTATACGAGCAGTACCTC. J is TRBJ2-7 and V is TRBV13; the match to TRBD1 covers 9 bases. V gave up 1 base and J gave up 4 bases; unmatched junction bases: 5. CDR1 and CDR2 (germline): PRHDT, FYEKMQ (reference sequence). This CDR3 has 15 amino acids.

This clonotype occurred many times. The rearrangement joins TRBV20-1 to TRBJ1-3; possible D gene TRBD1, 5 bases. Trimming left V 3 bases short and J 2 bases short, with 8 bases between. Per the germline V gene, CDR1 is DFQATT and CDR2 is SNEGSKA (reference sequence). The CDR3 length is 13 residues. The CDR3 region is CSARGGAGNTIYF. Written as DNA, the CDR3 is TGCAGTGCTAGGGGGGGAGCTGGAAACACCATATATTTT.

This clonotype was detected only once. A read error may produce the germline difference seen at one junction end. The chain couples TRBV2 to TRBJ2-1; D unclear. Germline CDR1 is SNHLY and CDR2 is FYNNEI. The CDR3 sequence is 15 residues long. DNA of the CDR3: TGTGCCAGCAGCAGAGCCAGCAACAGCTACAATGAGCAGTTCTTT. It encodes CASSRASNSYNEQFF.

A remark on this clonotype: A single base separates this from a much larger clone, so it may be a read error. The genes are TRBV6-1 and TRBJ1-1; D remains ambiguous. The length of the CDR3 is 12 residues. V lost 9 bases and J 4 bases, leaving 12 bases between the germline ends. Germline loops: CDR1 MNHNS, CDR2 SASEGT. Here the CDR3 reads CASGNGSTEAFF. Here the CDR3 DNA reads TGTGCCAGTGGGAATGGGAGCACTGAAGCTTTCTTT.

This clonotype has a count of ten or more. The V call is TRBV12-5, the J call TRBJ2-1; 7 nucleotides align to TRBD2. The CDR3 covers 19 residues. The J segment lost 6 bases and the V segment lost 4 bases, leaving 21 bases of the junction unmatched. Germline V gene sequence: CDR1 LGHNT, CDR2 FRNRAP. The CDR3 reads CASGSAGKPKRDLCNEQFF. In DNA form, the CDR3 reads TGTGCTAGTGGTTCCGCCGGTAAACCAAAGCGGGATCTCTGCAATGAGCAGTTCTTC.

Worth noting for this clonotype: At one of its ends the junction is not consistent with the germline gene, which may arise from a read error. This chain connects TRBV6-1 to TRBJ2-2, with D hard to call. This CDR3 region has 14 residues. The germline V gene has CDR1 MNHNS and CDR2 SASEGT. CDR3 DNA sequence: TGTGCCACCAGTGATTTTAGGGCCCCCGGGGAGCTGTTTTTT. Its translation: CATSDFRAPGELFF.

In its sample, this clonotype was seen many times. The gene calls are TRBV11-2 and TRBJ2-3; TRBD2 matches at 7 bases. From germline, CDR1 is SGHAT and CDR2 FQNNGV. CDR3 length: 15 amino acids. V lost 6 bases, J lost 0 bases, and 6 bases stayed unmatched. The CDR3 region is CASRGLAVSTDTQYF. CDR3 sequence (DNA): TGTGCCAGCAGAGGGCTAGCGGTTAGCACAGATACGCAGTATTTT.

This clonotype has ten or more counts. J is TRBJ2-4 and V is TRBV15; D call uncertain. CDR1 is LNHNV and CDR2 is YYDKDF in the germline V gene (reference sequence). Trimming removed 0 bases at V and 6 bases at J, with 12 bases between. This CDR3 has 15 residues. Here the CDR3 reads CATSREQDPGNIQYF. CDR3 DNA sequence: TGTGCCACCAGCAGAGAGCAAGACCCGGGAAACATTCAGTACTTC.

In regard to this clonotype: A much larger clone sits a single nucleotide away, making a read error possible. This chain joins TRBV4-2 and TRBJ2-2; D gene uncertain. Germline V gives CDR1 LGHNA, CDR2 YNFKEQ. There are 16 residues in the CDR3. Trimming pared 0 bases from V and 1 base from J, leaving 9 bases between. The CDR3, as DNA: TGTGCCAGCAGCCAAGATCCAGCGAAGAACACCGGGGAGCTGTTTTTT. Translated: CASSQDPAKNTGELFF.

In its sample, this clonotype was seen many times. The gene calls are TRBV30 and TRBJ1-5, with 10 bases identical to TRBD1. Germline CDR1 is GTSNPN and CDR2 is SVGIG (reference sequence). Trimming cost V 0 bases and J 3 bases; bases outside gene matches: 2. The CDR3 consists of 15 residues. The CDR3 spells CAWSVGTGDNQPQHF. The CDR3 bases are TGTGCCTGGAGTGTGGGGACAGGGGACAATCAGCCCCAGCATTTT.

This clonotype occurred many times. The chain links TRBV19 to TRBJ2-1, with D tentatively TRBD2 (6 bases). Germline CDR1 LNHDA, CDR2 SQIVND (reference sequence). CDR3 length: 15 residues. Trimming removed 7 bases from V and 2 bases from J, with 15 bases in between. The CDR3 sequence is CASKDGSLTYNEQFF. The CDR3 coding sequence is TGTGCCAGTAAGGACGGGAGCCTCACCTACAATGAGCAGTTCTTC.

Many counts were recorded for this clonotype. The chain recombines TRBV5-1 with TRBJ2-1; D call uncertain. This CDR3 contains 16 residues. V lost 0 bases, J lost 0 bases, and 10 bases lay in between. Germline V gene sequence: CDR1 SGHRS, CDR2 YFSETQ. Here the CDR3 DNA reads TGCGCCAGCAGCTTGGAGGTGACCAGCTCCTACAATGAGCAGTTCTTC. Its translation is CASSLEVTSSYNEQFF.

This clonotype was observed many times. The chain joins TRBV11-2 to TRBJ2-7; unclear D gene. The V gene lost 3 bases and the J gene lost 1 base, with 7 bases spanning the gap. The CDR3 is made up of 13 amino acids. CDR1 and CDR2 (germline): SGHAT, FQNNGV. The CDR3 nucleotides read TGTGCCAGCAGCTTTCATGTTTCCTACGAGCAGTACTTC. Amino acid sequence: CASSFHVSYEQYF.

This clonotype was detected ten times or more. This CDR3 is CASTPLGEQYF. DNA of the CDR3: TGTGCCAGCACTCCCCTGGGGGAGCAGTACTTC. The genes are TRBV2 and TRBJ2-7; D is uncertain. This CDR3 comprises 11 residues. V was clipped by 7 bases and J by 7 bases, with 11 bases between them. The V gene's germline CDR1 is SNHLY and CDR2 FYNNEI.